This TCR beta chain appears in the sequencing data of a study of T cell responses to AZD1222 COVID-19 vaccine (dated by TCRdb to the early 2020s). As for the study more broadly: AZD1222 recipients given second doses at about 4 weeks or at about 12 weeks were pooled, since spike-specific TCR depth and breadth were not found to differ between the two schedules. A total of 233 trial participants underwent TCR sequencing, of whom around 210 had received two doses of AZD1222 and around 25 had received two doses of the MenACWY control vaccine. Trial participants were enrolled into age subgroups of 18-55, 56-69 and 70-plus years, which contained 148, 28 and 57 TCR-sequenced participants, respectively.

The CDR3 regions of human TCRbeta chains were analyzed by immunosequencing. Turning to the authors' computational methods: TCRs in the repertoires were matched against a reference library of SARS-CoV-2-specific TCRs that had been generated with the MIRA antigen-specificity platform. Breadth meant the fraction of unique TCRs that were SARS-CoV-2-associated, whereas depth meant the fraction of total T cells that were SARS-CoV-2-associated. Using the MIRA data, each spike-specific TCR was assigned both to the spike region to which the TCR was reactive and to a CD4 or CD8 class. Log10-transformed breadth and depth values were compared by one-way ANOVA with Sidak's multiple comparisons tests. In its TCRdb copy, this immuneACCESS table keeps in-frame sequences only and misses some clones. Where compared with another copy, unresolved V genes explain less than half of these, and the others have no known cause. That table gives V, J and clone size, and the DNA gave D and trimming. The sample records about 130,000 clones, 90% of which are singletons. The ten largest clones add up to 1.5% to 2% of the sample.

In the paper's terms, the time point label means: baseline before first vaccination. Vaccinee samples came from UK trials COV001 and COV002, including a single-blind randomized controlled phase 2/3 trial of AZD1222 (ChAdOx1 nCoV-19) in healthy adults. For TCRbeta chain sequencing, PBMC samples were collected from trial participants at day 0 and at day 28 after the second dose. Counted from cysteine to phenylalanine, this CDR3 has 18 amino acids. The retained sequence is limited to the CDR3, 54 bases, with the frame set at the first base. The germline V gene sets CDR1 to LGHNA and CDR2 to YNFKEQ. The trim is 4 bases for V and 0 bases for J, with a gap of 21 bases between the germline ends. Results and caveats for the whole study, not just this receptor: Conclusions about previously exposed vaccinees are limited, since just five or six AZD1222 recipients were seropositive for SARS-CoV-2 at baseline. In the small 56-69-year group, the increase in depth fell short of significance, most likely because of low power. Reportedly, close to half of the unique spike-specific TCRs recognized epitopes lying outside the regions that are mutated in the B.1.351 and B.1.1.7 variants. The vaccine-associated CD4 TCRs covered the entire spike protein, and the dominant responses fell in regions 160-218 and 743-854. After two AZD1222 doses, both the breadth and the depth of spike-specific TCRs were significantly higher than at day 0 and than in MenACWY recipients. Most participants were white British and females outnumbered males, and the authors suggested that clonal diversity may have been underestimated. Because no samples from the day 14 peak response were available, repertoires could be characterized only after the peak T cell response.

Regarding this clone: It has no known antigen specificity. There are no base qualities to consult, and no much larger clone falls within one base.

The sample was peripheral blood, taken on day 0 of AZD1222 vaccination. The TCR comes from an adult in good health. The chain links TRBV4-2 with TRBJ1-1; too little of a D gene remains to name it. This receptor has the CDR3 CASSPLGRSAKVNTEAFF. In nucleotides, the sequence is TGTGCCAGCAGCCCCCTAGGGAGGTCGGCTAAGGTGAACACTGAAGCTTTCTTT.